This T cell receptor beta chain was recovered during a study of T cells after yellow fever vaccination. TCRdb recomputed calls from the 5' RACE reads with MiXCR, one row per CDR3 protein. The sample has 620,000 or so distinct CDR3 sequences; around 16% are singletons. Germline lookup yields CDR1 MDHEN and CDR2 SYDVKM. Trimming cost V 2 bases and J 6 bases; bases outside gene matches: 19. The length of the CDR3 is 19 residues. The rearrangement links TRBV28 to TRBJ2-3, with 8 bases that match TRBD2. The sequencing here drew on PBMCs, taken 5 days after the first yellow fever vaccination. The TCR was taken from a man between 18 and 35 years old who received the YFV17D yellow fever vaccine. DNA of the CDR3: TGTGCCAGCAGTTTAACGGTCAGTCACTCGGGAGGGGAAGAGGATACGCAGTATTTT. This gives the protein CASSLTVSHSGGEEDTQYF.